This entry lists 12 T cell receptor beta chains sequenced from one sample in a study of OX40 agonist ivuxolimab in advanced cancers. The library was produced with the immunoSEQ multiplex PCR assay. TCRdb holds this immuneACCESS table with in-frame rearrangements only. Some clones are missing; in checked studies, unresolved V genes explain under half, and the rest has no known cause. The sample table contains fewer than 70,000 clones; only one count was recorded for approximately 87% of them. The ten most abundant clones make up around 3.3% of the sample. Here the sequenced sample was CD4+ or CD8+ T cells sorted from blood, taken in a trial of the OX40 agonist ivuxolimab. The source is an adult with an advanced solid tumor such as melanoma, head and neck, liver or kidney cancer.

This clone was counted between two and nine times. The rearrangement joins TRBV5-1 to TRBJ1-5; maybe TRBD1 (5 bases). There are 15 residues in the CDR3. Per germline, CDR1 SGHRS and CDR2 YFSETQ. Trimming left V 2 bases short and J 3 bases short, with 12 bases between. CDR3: CASSLFGGNNQPQHF. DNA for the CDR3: TGCGCCAGCAGCTTATTCGGGGGAAACAATCAGCCCCAGCATTTT.

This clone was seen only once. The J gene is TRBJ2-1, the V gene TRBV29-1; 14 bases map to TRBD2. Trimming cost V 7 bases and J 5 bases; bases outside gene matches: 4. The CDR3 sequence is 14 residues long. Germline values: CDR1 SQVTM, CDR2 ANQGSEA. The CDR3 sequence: CSGGLAGAHNEQFF. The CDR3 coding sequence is TGCAGCGGGGGACTAGCGGGGGCTCACAATGAGCAGTTCTTC.

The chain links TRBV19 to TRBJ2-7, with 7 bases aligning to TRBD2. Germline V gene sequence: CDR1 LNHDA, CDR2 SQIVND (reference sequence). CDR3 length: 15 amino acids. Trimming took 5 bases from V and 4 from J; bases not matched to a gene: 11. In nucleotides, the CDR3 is TGTGCCAGTAGTGCCCGCAGGGACTACGGATACGAGCAGTACTTC. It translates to CASSARRDYGYEQYF.

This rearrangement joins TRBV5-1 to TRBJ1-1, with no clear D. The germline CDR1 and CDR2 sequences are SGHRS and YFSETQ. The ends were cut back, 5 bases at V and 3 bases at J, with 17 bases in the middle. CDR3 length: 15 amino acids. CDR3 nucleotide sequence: TGCGCCAGCAGGGGAGACTCTGGTTGGGACACTGAAGCTTTCTTT. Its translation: CASRGDSGWDTEAFF.

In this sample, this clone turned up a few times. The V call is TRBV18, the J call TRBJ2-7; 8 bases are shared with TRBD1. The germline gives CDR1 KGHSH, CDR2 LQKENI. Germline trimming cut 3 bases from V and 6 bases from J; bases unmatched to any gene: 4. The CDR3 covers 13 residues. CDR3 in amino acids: CASSPTGTGEQYF. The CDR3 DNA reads TGTGCCAGCTCACCCACCGGGACAGGCGAGCAGTACTTC.

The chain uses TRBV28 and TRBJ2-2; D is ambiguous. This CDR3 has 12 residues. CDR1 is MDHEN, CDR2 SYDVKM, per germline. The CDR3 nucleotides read TGTGCGGCGGAGCGCTCCACCGGGGAGCTGTTTTTT. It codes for CAAERSTGELFF.

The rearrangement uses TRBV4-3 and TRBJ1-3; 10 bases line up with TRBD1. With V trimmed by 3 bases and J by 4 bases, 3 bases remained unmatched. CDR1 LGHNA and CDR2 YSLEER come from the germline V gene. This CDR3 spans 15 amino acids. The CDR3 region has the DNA TGCGCCAGCAGCCAGGGACAGGGGAGGGGAAACACCATATATTTT. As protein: CASSQGQGRGNTIYF.

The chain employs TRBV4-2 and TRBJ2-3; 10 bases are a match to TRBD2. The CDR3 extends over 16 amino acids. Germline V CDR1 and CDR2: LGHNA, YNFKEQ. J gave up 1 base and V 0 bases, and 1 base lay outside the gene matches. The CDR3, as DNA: TGTGCCAGCAGCCAAGAACTAGCGGGATGCACAGATACGCAGTATTTT. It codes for CASSQELAGCTDTQYF.

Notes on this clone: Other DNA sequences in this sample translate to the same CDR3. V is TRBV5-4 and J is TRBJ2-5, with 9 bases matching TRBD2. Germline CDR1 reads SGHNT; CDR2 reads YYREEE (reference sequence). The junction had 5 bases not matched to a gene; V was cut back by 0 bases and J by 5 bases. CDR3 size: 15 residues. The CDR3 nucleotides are TGTGCCAGCAGCTTGGGGCGGGGGGGGTCGGAGACCCAGTACTTC. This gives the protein CASSLGRGGSETQYF. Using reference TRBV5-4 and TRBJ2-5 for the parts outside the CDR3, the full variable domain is ETGVTQSPTHLIKTRGQQVTLRCSSQSGHNTVSWYQQALGQGPQFIFQYYREEENGRGNFPPRFSGLQFPNYSSELNVNALELDDSALYLCASSLGRGGSETQYFGPGTRLLVL.

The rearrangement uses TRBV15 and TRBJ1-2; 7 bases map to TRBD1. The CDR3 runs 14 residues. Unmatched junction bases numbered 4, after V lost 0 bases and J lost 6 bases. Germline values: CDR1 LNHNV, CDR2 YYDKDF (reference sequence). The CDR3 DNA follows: TGTGCCACCAGCAGAGATTCCAGGGGGGATGGCTACACCTTC. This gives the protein CATSRDSRGDGYTF.

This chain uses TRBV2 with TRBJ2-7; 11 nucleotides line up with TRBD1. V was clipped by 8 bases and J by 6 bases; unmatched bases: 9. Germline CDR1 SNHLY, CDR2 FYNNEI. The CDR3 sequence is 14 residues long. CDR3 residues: CASGSGQGAGEQYF. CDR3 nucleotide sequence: TGTGCCAGCGGTAGCGGACAGGGGGCGGGCGAGCAGTACTTC.

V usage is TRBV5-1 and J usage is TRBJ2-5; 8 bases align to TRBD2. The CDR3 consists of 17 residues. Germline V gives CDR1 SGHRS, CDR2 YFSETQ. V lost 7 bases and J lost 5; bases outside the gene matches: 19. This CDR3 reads CASRTDYSGATGETQYF. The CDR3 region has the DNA TGCGCCAGCCGTACGGACTATAGCGGGGCCACTGGGGAGACCCAGTACTTC.